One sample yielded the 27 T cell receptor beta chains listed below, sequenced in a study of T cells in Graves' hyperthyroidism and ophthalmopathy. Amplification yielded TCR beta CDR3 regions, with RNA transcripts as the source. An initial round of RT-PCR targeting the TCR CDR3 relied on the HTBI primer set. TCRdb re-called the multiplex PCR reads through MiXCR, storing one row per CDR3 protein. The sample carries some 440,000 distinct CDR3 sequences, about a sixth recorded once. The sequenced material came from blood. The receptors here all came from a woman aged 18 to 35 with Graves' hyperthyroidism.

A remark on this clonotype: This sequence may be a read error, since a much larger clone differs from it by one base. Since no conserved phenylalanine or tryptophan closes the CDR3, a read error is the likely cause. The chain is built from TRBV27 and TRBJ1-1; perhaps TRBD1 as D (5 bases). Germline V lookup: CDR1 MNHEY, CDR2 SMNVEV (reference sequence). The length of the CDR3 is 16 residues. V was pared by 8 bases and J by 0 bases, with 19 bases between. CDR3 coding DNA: TGTGCCAGCCGGGGGGAGGGGAGTATAATGAACACTGAAGCTTTCCTT. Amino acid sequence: CASRGEGSIMNTEAFL.

CDR3 DNA sequence: TGTGCCAGCAGCTTAGTGGGACCGGGGGGCCTCTCCTACGAGCAGTACTTC. This codes for CASSLVGPGGLSYEQYF. The rearrangement links TRBV7-9 to TRBJ2-7; perhaps TRBD2 as D (7 bases). This CDR3 has 17 residues. The germline V and J ends were trimmed by 1 base and 0 bases, with 16 bases remaining between them. Germline V gives CDR1 SEHNR, CDR2 FQNEAQ (reference sequence).

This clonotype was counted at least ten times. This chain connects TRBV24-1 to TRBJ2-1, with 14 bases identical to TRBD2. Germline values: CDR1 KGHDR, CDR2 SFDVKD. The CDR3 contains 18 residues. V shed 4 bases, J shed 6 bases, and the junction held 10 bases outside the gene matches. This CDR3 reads CATSDGLAGGMESNEQFF. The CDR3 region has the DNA TGTGCCACCAGTGACGGACTAGCGGGAGGAATGGAGAGCAATGAGCAGTTCTTC.

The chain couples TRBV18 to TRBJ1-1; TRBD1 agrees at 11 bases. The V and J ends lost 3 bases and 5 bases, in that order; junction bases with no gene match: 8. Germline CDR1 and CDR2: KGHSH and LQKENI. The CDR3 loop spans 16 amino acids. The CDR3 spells CASSPPGQGAGTEAFF. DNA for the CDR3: TGTGCCAGCTCACCTCCCGGACAGGGGGCCGGTACTGAAGCTTTCTTT.

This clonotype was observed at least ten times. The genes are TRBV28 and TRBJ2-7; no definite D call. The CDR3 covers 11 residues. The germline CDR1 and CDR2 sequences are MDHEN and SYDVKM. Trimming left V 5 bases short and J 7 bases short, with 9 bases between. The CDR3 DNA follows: TGTGCCAGCAGTATCCCCGGGGAGCAGTACTTC. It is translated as CASSIPGEQYF.

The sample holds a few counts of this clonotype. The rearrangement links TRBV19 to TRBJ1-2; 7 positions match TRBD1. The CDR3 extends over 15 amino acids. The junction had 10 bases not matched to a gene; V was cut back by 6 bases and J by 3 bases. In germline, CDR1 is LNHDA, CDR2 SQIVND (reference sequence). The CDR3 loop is CASSDRQGWYYGYTF. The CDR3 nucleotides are TGTGCCAGTAGCGACAGACAGGGTTGGTACTATGGCTACACCTTC.

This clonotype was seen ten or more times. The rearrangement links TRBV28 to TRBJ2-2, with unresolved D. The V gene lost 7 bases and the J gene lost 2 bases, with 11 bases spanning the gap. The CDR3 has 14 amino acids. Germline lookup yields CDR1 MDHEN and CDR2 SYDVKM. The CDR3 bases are TGTGCCAGCATGAAGGGTACCAACACCGGGGAGCTGTTTTTT. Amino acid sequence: CASMKGTNTGELFF.

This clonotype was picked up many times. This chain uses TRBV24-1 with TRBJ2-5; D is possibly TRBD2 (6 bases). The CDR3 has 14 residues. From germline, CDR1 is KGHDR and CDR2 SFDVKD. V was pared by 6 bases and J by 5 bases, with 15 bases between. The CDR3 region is CATSTVGGVETQYF. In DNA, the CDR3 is TGTGCCACCAGTACGGTGGGGGGTGTGGAGACCCAGTACTTC.

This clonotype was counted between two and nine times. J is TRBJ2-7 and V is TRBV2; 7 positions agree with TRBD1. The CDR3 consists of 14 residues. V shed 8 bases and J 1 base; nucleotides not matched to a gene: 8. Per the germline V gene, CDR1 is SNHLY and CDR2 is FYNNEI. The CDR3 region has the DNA TGTGCCAGCTACCCCGTGGGACAGTCCTACGAGCAGTACTTC. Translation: CASYPVGQSYEQYF.

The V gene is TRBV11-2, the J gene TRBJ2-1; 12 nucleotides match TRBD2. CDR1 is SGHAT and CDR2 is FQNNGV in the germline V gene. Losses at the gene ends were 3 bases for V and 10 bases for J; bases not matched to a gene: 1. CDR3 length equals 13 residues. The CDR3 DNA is TGTGCCAGCAGCTTCCTAGCGGGGGGGGAGCAGTTCTTC. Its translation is CASSFLAGGEQFF. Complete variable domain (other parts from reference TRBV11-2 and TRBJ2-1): EAGVAQSPRYKIIEKRQSVAFWCNPISGHATLYWYQQILGQGPKLLIQFQNNGVVDDSQLPKDRFSAERLKGVDSTLKIQPAKLEDSAVYLCASSFLAGGEQFFGPGTRLTVL.

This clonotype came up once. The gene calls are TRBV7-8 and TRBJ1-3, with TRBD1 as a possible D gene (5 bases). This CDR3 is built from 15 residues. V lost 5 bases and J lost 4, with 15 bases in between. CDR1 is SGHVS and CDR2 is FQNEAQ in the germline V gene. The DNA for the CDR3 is TGTGCCAGCAGCCCTCAGGGTCAGGGAGGAAACACCATATATTTT. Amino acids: CASSPQGQGGNTIYF.

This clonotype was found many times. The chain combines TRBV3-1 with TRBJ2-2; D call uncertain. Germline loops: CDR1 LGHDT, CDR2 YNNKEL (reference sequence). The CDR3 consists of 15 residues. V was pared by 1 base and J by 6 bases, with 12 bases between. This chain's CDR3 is CASSQVGGYAGELFF. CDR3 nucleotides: TGTGCCAGCAGCCAAGTAGGCGGATACGCCGGGGAGCTGTTTTTT.

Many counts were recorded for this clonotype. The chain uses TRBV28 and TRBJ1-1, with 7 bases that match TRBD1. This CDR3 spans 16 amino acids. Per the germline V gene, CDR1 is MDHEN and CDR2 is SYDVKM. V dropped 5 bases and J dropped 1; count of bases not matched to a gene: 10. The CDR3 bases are TGTGCCAGCAGTCTCGGGACAGCTCTACCGAACACTGAAGCTTTCTTT. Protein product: CASSLGTALPNTEAFF.

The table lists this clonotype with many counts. CDR3 nucleotides: TGTGCCAGCAGCTTAGCAAAGAGTTACATGAACACTGAAGCTTTCTTT. Protein: CASSLAKSYMNTEAFF. V and J are TRBV7-9 and TRBJ1-1; D is unclear. The V end was cut by 0 bases, the J end by 0 bases, with 11 bases between. The CDR3 is made up of 16 amino acids. CDR1 and CDR2 from the germline V gene are SEHNR and FQNEAQ (reference sequence).

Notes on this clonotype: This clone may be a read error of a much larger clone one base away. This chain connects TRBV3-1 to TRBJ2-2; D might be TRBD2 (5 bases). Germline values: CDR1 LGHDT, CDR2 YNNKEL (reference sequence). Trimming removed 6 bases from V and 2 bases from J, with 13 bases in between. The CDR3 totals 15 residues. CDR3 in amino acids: CASRFGSTNTGELFF. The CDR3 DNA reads TGTGCCAGCAGATTTGGGAGTACTAACACCGGGGAGCTGTTTTTT.

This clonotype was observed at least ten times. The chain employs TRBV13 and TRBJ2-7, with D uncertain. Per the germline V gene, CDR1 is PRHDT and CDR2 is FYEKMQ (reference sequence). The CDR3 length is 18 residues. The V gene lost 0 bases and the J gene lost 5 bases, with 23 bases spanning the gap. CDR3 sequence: CASSLGSRGRVAGNEQYF. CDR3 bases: TGTGCCAGCAGCTTAGGGTCGCGCGGTAGGGTAGCCGGTAACGAGCAGTACTTC.

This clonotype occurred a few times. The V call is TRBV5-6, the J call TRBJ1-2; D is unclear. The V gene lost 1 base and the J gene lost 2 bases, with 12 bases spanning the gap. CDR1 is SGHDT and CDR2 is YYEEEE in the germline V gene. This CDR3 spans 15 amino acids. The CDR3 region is CASSLMTRRNYGYTF. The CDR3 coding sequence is TGTGCCAGCAGCTTGATGACAAGAAGAAACTATGGCTACACCTTC.

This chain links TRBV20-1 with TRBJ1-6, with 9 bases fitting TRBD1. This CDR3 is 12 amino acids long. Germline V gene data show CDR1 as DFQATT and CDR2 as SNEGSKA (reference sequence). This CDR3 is CRPGQGNSPLHF. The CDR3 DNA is TGCAGGCCGGGACAGGGTAATTCACCCCTCCACTTT.

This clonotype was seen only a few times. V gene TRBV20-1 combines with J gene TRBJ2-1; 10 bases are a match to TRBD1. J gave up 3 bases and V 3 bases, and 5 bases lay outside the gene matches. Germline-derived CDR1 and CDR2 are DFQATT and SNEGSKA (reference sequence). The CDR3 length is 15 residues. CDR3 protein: CSASDWTGGYNEQFF. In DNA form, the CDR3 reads TGCAGTGCTAGCGACTGGACAGGGGGCTACAATGAGCAGTTCTTC.

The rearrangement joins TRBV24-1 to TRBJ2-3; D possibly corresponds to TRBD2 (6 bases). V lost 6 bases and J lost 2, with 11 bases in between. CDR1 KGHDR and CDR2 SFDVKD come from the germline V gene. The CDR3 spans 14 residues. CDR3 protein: CATSPGLNTDTQYF. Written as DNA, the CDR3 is TGTGCCACCAGTCCGGGACTTAACACAGATACGCAGTATTTT.

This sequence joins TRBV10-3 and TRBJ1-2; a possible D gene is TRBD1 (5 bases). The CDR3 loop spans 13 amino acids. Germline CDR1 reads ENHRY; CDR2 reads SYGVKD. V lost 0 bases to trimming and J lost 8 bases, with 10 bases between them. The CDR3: CAISESWDGGYTF. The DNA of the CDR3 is TGTGCCATCAGTGAGTCCTGGGACGGAGGCTACACCTTC.

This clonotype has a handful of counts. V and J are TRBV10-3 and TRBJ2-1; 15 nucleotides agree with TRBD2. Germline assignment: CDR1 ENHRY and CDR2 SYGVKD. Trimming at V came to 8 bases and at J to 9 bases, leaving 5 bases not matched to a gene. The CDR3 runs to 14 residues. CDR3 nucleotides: TGTGCCATCTGGACTAGCGGGGGGGCCGGTGAGCAGTTCTTC. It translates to CAIWTSGGAGEQFF.

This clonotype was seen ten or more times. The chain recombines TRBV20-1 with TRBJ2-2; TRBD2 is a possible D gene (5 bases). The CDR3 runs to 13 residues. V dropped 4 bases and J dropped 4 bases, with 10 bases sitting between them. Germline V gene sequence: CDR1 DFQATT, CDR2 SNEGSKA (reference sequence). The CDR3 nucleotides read TGCAGTGCTAATAGAGGGCGCACCGGGGAGCTGTTTTTT. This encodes CSANRGRTGELFF.

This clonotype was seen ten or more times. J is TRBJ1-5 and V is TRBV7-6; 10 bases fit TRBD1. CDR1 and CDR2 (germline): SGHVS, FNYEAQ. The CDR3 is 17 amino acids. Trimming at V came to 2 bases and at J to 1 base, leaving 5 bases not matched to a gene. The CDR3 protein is CASSLSVGQGSNQPQHF. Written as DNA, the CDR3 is TGTGCCAGCAGCTTAAGCGTGGGACAGGGGAGCAATCAGCCCCAGCATTTT.

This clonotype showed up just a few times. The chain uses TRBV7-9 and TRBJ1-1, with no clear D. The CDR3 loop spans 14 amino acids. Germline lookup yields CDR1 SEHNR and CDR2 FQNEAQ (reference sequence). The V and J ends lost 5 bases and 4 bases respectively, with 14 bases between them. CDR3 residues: CASSPLMAGTEAFF. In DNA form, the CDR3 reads TGTGCCAGCAGCCCACTGATGGCGGGCACTGAAGCTTTCTTT.

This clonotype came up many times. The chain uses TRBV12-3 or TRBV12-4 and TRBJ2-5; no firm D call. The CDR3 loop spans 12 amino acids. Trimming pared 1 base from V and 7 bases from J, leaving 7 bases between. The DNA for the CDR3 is TGTGCCAGCAGTTTAGGCGGTTTGACCCAGTACTTC. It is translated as CASSLGGLTQYF.

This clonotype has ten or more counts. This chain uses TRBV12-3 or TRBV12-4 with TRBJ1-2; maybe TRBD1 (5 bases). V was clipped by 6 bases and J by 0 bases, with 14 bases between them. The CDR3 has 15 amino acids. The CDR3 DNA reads TGTGCCAGCAGGCCCGAGGGACGGTCTAACTATGGCTACACCTTC. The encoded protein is CASRPEGRSNYGYTF.